These T cell receptor beta chains were read from a single sample in a study of T cells after yellow fever vaccination. TCRdb reanalysed the 5' RACE reads using MiXCR and keeps one entry per CDR3 protein. The data hold roughly 68,000 distinct CDR3 sequences, with about 6.5% observed a single time. The sequences come from CD8+ T cells sorted from PBMCs, collected 35 to 50 days after the first yellow fever vaccination. These receptor sequences come from a man aged 18 to 29 who received the YFV17D yellow fever vaccine. Each CDR3 is given with its conserved first and last residue. Fields, in order: CDR3 protein, CDR3 DNA, J gene, clone size, V gene, D gene. A D gene is named only where the DNA matches it firmly. Size values are once, few and many counts, or a class for expanded clones, and some rows have none.

CASSLGLSETQYF,TGTGCCAGCAGCCTGGGACTATCAGAGACCCAGTACTTC,TRBJ2-5,many,TRBV7-9,TRBD2
CATLARDTQYF,TGTGCCACCTTGGCGAGAGATACGCAGTATTTT,TRBJ2-3,many,TRBV7-2,.
CSVAAGTYGYTF,TGCAGCGTTGCGGCGGGGACGTATGGCTACACCTTC,TRBJ1-2,few,TRBV29-1,.
CASSLKGSGANQETQYF,TGTGCCAGCAGCTTAAAGGGGAGCGGGGCCAACCAAGAGACCCAGTACTTC,TRBJ2-5,many,TRBV7-9,TRBD2
CASKSSGGGADTQYF,TGTGCCAGCAAATCTAGCGGGGGTGGCGCAGATACGCAGTATTTT,TRBJ2-3,.,TRBV9,TRBD2
CASSPGGQVGVPEQFF,TGTGCCAGCAGCCCCGGGGGGCAGGTGGGTGTTCCGGAGCAGTTCTTC,TRBJ2-1,once,TRBV4-2,.
CSVAWREDEKLFF,TGCAGCGTTGCTTGGAGGGAGGATGAAAAACTGTTTTTT,TRBJ1-4,.,TRBV29-1,.
CASIPGTSGGDEQFF,TGCGCCAGCATCCCGGGGACTAGCGGGGGCGATGAGCAGTTCTTC,TRBJ2-1,many,TRBV10-2,TRBD2
CASSPGFGFNTEAFF,TGTGCCAGCAGCCCTGGATTTGGATTTAACACTGAAGCTTTCTTT,TRBJ1-1,many,TRBV3-1,.
CASSYAQGVNQPQHF,TGTGCCAGCAGCTACGCTCAGGGGGTCAATCAGCCCCAGCATTTT,TRBJ1-5,many,TRBV7-9,TRBD1
CASSYPLGRDPDTQYF,TGTGCCAGCAGTTACCCTCTAGGGCGCGATCCAGATACGCAGTATTTT,TRBJ2-3,many,TRBV6-2/TRBV6-3,.
CASSLGTGAAETQYF,TGTGCCAGCAGCTTGGGGACAGGGGCGGCGGAGACCCAGTACTTC,TRBJ2-5,many,TRBV11-2,TRBD1
CASSSFTWDEKLFF,TGTGCCAGCAGTTCCTTCACCTGGGATGAAAAACTGTTTTTT,TRBJ1-4,.,TRBV27,.
CASSPDTETQYF,TGCGCCAGCAGCCCGGACACGGAGACCCAGTACTTC,TRBJ2-5,many,TRBV5-1,.
CASSSPGDTEAFF,TGTGCCAGCAGTTCCCCGGGTGACACTGAAGCTTTCTTT,TRBJ1-1,few,TRBV6-5,.
CASSGQAGPVDEQYF,TGTGCCAGCAGCGGCCAGGCGGGGCCGGTGGACGAGCAGTACTTC,TRBJ2-7,few,TRBV7-9,.
CAWSAGLPVIYEQYF,TGTGCCTGGAGTGCTGGACTCCCAGTGATTTACGAGCAGTACTTC,TRBJ2-7,many,TRBV30,.